Listed below are T cell receptor beta chains from one sample, sequenced in a study of T cells after yellow fever vaccination. MiXCR was run by TCRdb on the 5' RACE reads, yielding one entry per CDR3 protein. The top ten hold less than 3% of the sample, which has approximately 160,000 distinct CDR3 sequences, approximately 6.2% seen once. The sequences come from CD4+ T cells sorted from PBMCs, collected on the day of the first yellow fever vaccination. Every receptor here comes from a man younger than 30 who received the YFV17D yellow fever vaccine. Both conserved end residues are part of each CDR3. The D gene is left open where the match is weak. Rows may omit the clone size; those that give it use once, few, many or a size class.

D	size	V	length	J	CDR3	DNA
NA	many	TRBV2	14	TRBJ1-2	CASSEFETAYGYTF	TGTGCCAGCAGCGAATTCGAGACAGCCTATGGCTACACCTTC
NA	many	TRBV6-5	11	TRBJ1-4	CASGRNEKLFF	TGTGCCAGCGGACGTAATGAAAAACTGTTTTTT
TRBD1	many	TRBV5-1	14	TRBJ1-6	CASSVGDRNSPLHF	TGCGCCAGCAGCGTCGGGGACAGAAATTCACCCCTCCACTTT
NA	few	TRBV5-1	14	TRBJ2-7	CASSPRDGNYEQYF	TGCGCCAGCAGCCCACGGGACGGTAACTACGAGCAGTACTTC
TRBD1	many	TRBV5-1	14	TRBJ1-1	CASSITGGGTEAFF	TGCGCCAGCAGCATAACAGGGGGCGGCACTGAAGCTTTCTTT
TRBD2	many	TRBV5-1	17	TRBJ2-3	CASSPKAGEPRRDTQYF	TGCGCCAGCAGTCCAAAAGCGGGGGAGCCCCGGCGAGATACGCAGTATTTT
NA	many	TRBV12-3/TRBV12-4	13	TRBJ1-5	CASSPLRDQPQHF	TGTGCCAGCAGCCCCTTGAGGGATCAGCCCCAGCATTTT
NA	few	TRBV12-3/TRBV12-4	13	TRBJ2-3	CASSFLGPHTQYF	TGTGCCAGCAGTTTTTTGGGGCCCCATACGCAGTATTTT
TRBD1	many	TRBV18	14	TRBJ1-1	CASSPRTGLTEAFF	TGTGCCAGCTCCCCCCGGACAGGGCTAACTGAAGCTTTCTTT
NA	few	TRBV5-4	16	TRBJ2-1	CASSLTRWGAGNEQFF	TGTGCCAGCAGCTTAACCAGGTGGGGGGCAGGGAATGAGCAGTTCTTC
NA	many	TRBV4-1	13	TRBJ2-5	CASSTYREETQYF	TGCGCCAGCAGCACCTACAGGGAAGAGACCCAGTACTTC
NA	NA	TRBV10-3	13	TRBJ2-1	CAISEGRDNEQFF	TGTGCCATCAGTGAGGGCAGAGACAATGAGCAGTTCTTC
TRBD2	many	TRBV10-3	17	TRBJ2-3	CAISEGLAYTSTDTQYF	TGTGCCATCAGCGAGGGACTAGCGTATACGAGCACAGATACGCAGTATTTT
NA	many	TRBV4-3	14	TRBJ1-2	CASSQGQSNYGYTF	TGCGCCAGCAGCCAAGGACAGTCTAACTATGGCTACACCTTC
TRBD2	NA	TRBV7-2	15	TRBJ2-2	CASSPILAGEGELFF	TGTGCCAGCAGCCCGATACTAGCGGGGGAGGGGGAGCTGTTTTTT